One and the same sample provided the 5 T cell receptor beta chains below, sequenced in a study of cytomegalovirus exposure and HLA in healthy donors. The PCR employed 60 Vbeta primers together with 13 Jbeta primers. The table came from immunoSEQ multiplex PCR; TCRdb's copy has only in-frame clones and leaves some out. Found here are around 200,000 clones, around 67% of them singletons; the top ten hold 2.5% to 4%. The specimen was PBMCs. These receptors originate from a woman between 25 and 40 years old in good health and CMV-seropositive.

V gene TRBV28 combines with J gene TRBJ2-7; 8 bases line up with TRBD2. V dropped 3 bases and J dropped 3; count of bases not matched to a gene: 1. The germline gives CDR1 MDHEN, CDR2 SYDVKM. This CDR3 spans 13 amino acids. The DNA of the CDR3 is TGTGCCAGCAGTTTGACTAGCGTCTACGAGCAGTACTTC. Protein sequence: CASSLTSVYEQYF. The full variable domain, completed using reference TRBV28 and TRBJ2-7, is DVKVTQSSRYLVKRTGEKVFLECVQDMDHENMFWYRQDPGLGLRLIYFSYDVKMKEKGDIPEGYSVSREKKERFSLILESASTNQTSMYLCASSLTSVYEQYFGPGTRLTVT.

V gene TRBV5-1 combines with J gene TRBJ1-1; D perhaps matches TRBD1 (5 bases). Germline CDR1 and CDR2: SGHRS and YFSETQ. CDR3 size: 13 residues. V was trimmed by 4 bases and J by 1 base, leaving 8 bases between them. In DNA form, the CDR3 reads TGCGCCAGCAGCGCCGGGGGGAACACTGAAGCTTTCTTT. It translates to CASSAGGNTEAFF.

This chain connects TRBV7-9 to TRBJ2-7; 7 positions agree with TRBD1. The CDR3 is 16 residues long. V gave up 5 bases and J gave up 3 bases; unmatched junction bases: 13. Per germline, CDR1 SEHNR and CDR2 FQNEAQ (reference sequence). The CDR3 bases are TGTGCCAGCAGCCGCAGCACCGGGACAGCCTTCTACGAGCAGTACTTC. Amino acids: CASSRSTGTAFYEQYF. Drawing the rest from reference TRBV7-9 and TRBJ2-7, the complete variable domain is DTGVSQNPRHKITKRGQNVTFRCDPISEHNRLYWYRQTLGQGPEFLTYFQNEAQLEKSRLLSDRFSAERPKGSFSTLEIQRTEQGDSAMYLCASSRSTGTAFYEQYFGPGTRLTVT.

The rearrangement links TRBV7-9 to TRBJ2-1, with a tentative D call TRBD2 (6 bases). CDR1 is SEHNR and CDR2 is FQNEAQ in the germline V gene (reference sequence). V was clipped by 5 bases and J by 2 bases, with 13 bases between them. The length of the CDR3 is 15 residues. CDR3 region: CASSTGSGAYNEQFF. In DNA form, the CDR3 reads TGTGCCAGCAGCACCGGTAGCGGAGCCTACAATGAGCAGTTCTTC.

This chain joins TRBV6-6 and TRBJ2-7, with a tentative D call TRBD2 (6 bases). CDR3 length: 14 residues. Germline V CDR1 and CDR2: MNHNY, SVGAGI (reference sequence). V was pared by 2 bases and J by 3 bases, with 11 bases between. The CDR3 protein is CASSYGGLLYEQYF. CDR3 nucleotide sequence: TGTGCCAGCAGTTACGGGGGGTTGCTCTACGAGCAGTACTTC.